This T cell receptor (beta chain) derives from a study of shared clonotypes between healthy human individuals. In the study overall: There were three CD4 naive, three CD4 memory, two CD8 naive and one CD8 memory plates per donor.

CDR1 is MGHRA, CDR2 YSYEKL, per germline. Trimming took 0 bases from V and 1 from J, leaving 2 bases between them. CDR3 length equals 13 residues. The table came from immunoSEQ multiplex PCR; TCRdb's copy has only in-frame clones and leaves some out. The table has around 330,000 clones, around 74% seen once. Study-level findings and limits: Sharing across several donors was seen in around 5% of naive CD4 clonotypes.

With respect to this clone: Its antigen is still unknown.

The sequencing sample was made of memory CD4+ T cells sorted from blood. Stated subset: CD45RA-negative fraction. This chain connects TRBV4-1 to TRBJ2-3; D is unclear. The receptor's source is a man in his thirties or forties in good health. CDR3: CASSQEGTDTQYF. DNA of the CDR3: TGCGCCAGCAGCCAAGAGGGCACAGATACGCAGTATTTT.